This is a list of T cell receptor beta chains from one sample in a study of T cell changes during pregnancy in multiple sclerosis. Assay: immunoSEQ multiplex PCR; the TCRdb copy retains only in-frame clones and omits some. Among around 69,000 clones, 85% to 95% were seen once, and the ten largest hold around 2%. Sample: peripheral blood, taken in the third trimester of pregnancy. These receptors all stem from a female donor in good health, enrolled as a control in a pregnancy study. The CDR3 runs from the conserved cysteine through the conserved F or W.

TRBV11-2	TRBJ2-5	CASSPLGGQETQYF
TRBV30	TRBJ2-1	CAWSVQGGTSRSEQFF
TRBV5-5	TRBJ2-5	CASSLEGFGTGTQETQYF
TRBV7-9	TRBJ1-6	CASTSQGSSYNSPLHF
TRBV5-1	TRBJ1-1	CASSFGDMDTEAFF
TRBV5-8	TRBJ2-1	CASGEGDIYNEQFF
TRBV30	TRBJ1-2	CARERTGQGRYGYTF
TRBV30	TRBJ1-4	CAWSTGTGGKLFF
TRBV6-1	TRBJ2-2	CASSEWELAGEAGELFF
TRBV29-1	TRBJ1-2	CSGTGTGGDSYYGYTF
TRBV9	TRBJ2-2	CASNRDTGELFF
TRBV5-8	TRBJ2-3	CASSKLAGGDTQYF
TRBV4-2	TRBJ2-7	CASSQDGAGGRSSYEQYF
TRBV30	TRBJ2-7	CAWSGRRAGGSYEQYF
TRBV7-2	TRBJ2-3	CASRQAGLASTDTQYF
TRBV7-9	TRBJ2-2	CASSLARGGANTGELFF
TRBV6-1	TRBJ2-1	CASSDSGMTYNEQFF
TRBV11-2	TRBJ2-5	CASSDRLAQETQYF
TRBV30	TRBJ2-5	CAWSGVGPQYF
TRBV30	TRBJ2-2	CAWHGGGRGTGELFF
TRBV29-1	TRBJ1-3	CSVVGQGSPPGGTIYF
TRBV6-5	TRBJ1-6	CASRGTAYSPLHF
TRBV11-2	TRBJ2-5	CGSGTGETQYF
TRBV25-1	TRBJ2-7	CASSEWGGRYEQYF
TRBV1	TRBJ1-2	CTSSRSGEIHGYTF
TRBV4-2	TRBJ2-1	CASSQEKLEGYEQFF